A single sample is the source of the 17 T cell receptor beta chains below, sequenced in a study of cytomegalovirus exposure and HLA in healthy donors. The PCR employed 60 Vbeta primers together with 13 Jbeta primers. This table comes from immunoSEQ multiplex PCR, and its TCRdb copy is limited to in-frame clones, with some not included. The table records 55,000 to 80,000 clones, roughly 71% of them present only once. Sequencing was performed on PBMCs. The receptor source for this set is a man between 50 and 59 years old in good health and CMV-seropositive.

This clone was seen a handful of times. The chain joins TRBV10-3 to TRBJ1-1; D unresolved. The CDR3 is 13 residues long. The germline V gene encodes CDR1 ENHRY and CDR2 SYGVKD. Trimming pared 2 bases from V and 5 bases from J, leaving 9 bases between. The CDR3 nucleotides are TGTGCCATCAGTGAGGAGACATTGACTGAAGCTTTCTTT. Translated: CAISEETLTEAFF.

The chain employs TRBV25-1 and TRBJ2-2; TRBD2 matches at 8 bases. Germline V gene sequence: CDR1 MGHDK, CDR2 SYGVNS. Trimming took 4 bases from V and 0 from J; bases not matched to a gene: 4. This CDR3 is 16 amino acids long. Written as DNA, the CDR3 is TGTGCCAGCAGTGCCTATAGCGGGGCGAACACCGGGGAGCTGTTTTTT. Its translation is CASSAYSGANTGELFF.

This clone was counted only a few times. J is TRBJ2-1 and V is TRBV9, with 9 nucleotides matching TRBD2. CDR1 is SGDLS, CDR2 YYNGEE, per germline. The CDR3 contains 18 residues. J gave up 2 bases and V 0 bases, and 9 bases lay outside the gene matches. The CDR3 region is CASSVARGREGTYNEQFF. DNA of the CDR3: TGTGCCAGCAGCGTAGCTAGGGGGCGGGAGGGAACCTACAATGAGCAGTTCTTC.

The chain recombines TRBV6-1 with TRBJ1-5; D perhaps matches TRBD1 (5 bases). Germline lookup yields CDR1 MNHNS and CDR2 SASEGT. V lost 6 bases and J lost 0, with 9 bases in between. The CDR3 is 14 residues long. The CDR3: CASRDIYSNQPQHF. DNA of the CDR3: TGTGCCAGCAGGGACATTTATAGCAATCAGCCCCAGCATTTT.

V is TRBV6-1 and J is TRBJ2-7; a weak D match, TRBD1 (5 bases). Germline CDR1 MNHNS, CDR2 SASEGT. Trimming removed 2 bases at V and 2 bases at J, with 10 bases between. The CDR3 sequence is 14 residues long. CDR3 sequence: CASSEIQGTYEQYF. For the CDR3, the DNA is TGTGCCAGCAGTGAAATCCAGGGAACCTACGAGCAGTACTTC.

This sequence joins TRBV7-6 and TRBJ1-2; TRBD1 is a possible D gene (5 bases). The V and J ends lost 5 bases and 2 bases respectively, with 15 bases between them. The germline gives CDR1 SGHVS, CDR2 FNYEAQ. The CDR3 extends over 15 amino acids. The CDR3 DNA follows: TGTGCCAGCAGCCCTGGTAATCAGGGCAACTATGGCTACACCTTC. It translates to CASSPGNQGNYGYTF.

This clone was counted once. The chain is built from TRBV4-1 and TRBJ1-5; perhaps TRBD1 as D (6 bases). The CDR3 has 15 amino acids. The V end lost 3 bases, the J end lost 6 bases, and 15 bases lay between the germline ends. CDR1 and CDR2 from the germline V gene are MGHRA and YSYEKL. The CDR3 coding sequence is TGCGCCAGCAGCCAGGAAATCGGACAGATTCAGCCCCAGCATTTT. Translated, it gives CASSQEIGQIQPQHF.

V usage is TRBV9 and J usage is TRBJ1-1; 7 positions match TRBD1. CDR1 and CDR2 (germline): SGDLS, YYNGEE. This CDR3 region has 15 residues. V was clipped by 4 bases and J by 0 bases; unmatched bases: 6. CDR3 amino acids: CASSPGTALNTEAFF. In DNA, the CDR3 is TGTGCCAGCAGCCCCGGGACAGCCTTGAACACTGAAGCTTTCTTT.

This chain links TRBV19 with TRBJ1-2; perhaps TRBD1 as D (6 bases). The CDR3 totals 14 residues. Trimming cost V 7 bases and J 2 bases, with 14 bases left between them. Germline assignment: CDR1 LNHDA and CDR2 SQIVND (reference sequence). CDR3 protein: CASTVQGWNYGYTF. DNA of the CDR3: TGTGCCAGTACTGTGCAGGGGTGGAACTATGGCTACACCTTC.

V and J are TRBV5-1 and TRBJ2-7; no definite D call. Trimming left V 0 bases short and J 2 bases short, with 12 bases between. Per germline, CDR1 SGHRS and CDR2 YFSETQ. The CDR3 consists of 15 residues. The CDR3 DNA reads TGCGCCAGCAGCTTGGCGGAGACGTTTACCTACGAGCAGTACTTC. Translated, it gives CASSLAETFTYEQYF.

The gene calls are TRBV11-2 and TRBJ2-3, with D possibly TRBD1 on 6 matching bases. There are 15 residues in the CDR3. V lost 3 bases, J lost 9 bases, and 19 bases lay in between. Germline V gene data show CDR1 as SGHAT and CDR2 as FQNNGV. This chain's CDR3 is CASSFDRSSPQTQYF. Here the CDR3 DNA reads TGTGCCAGCAGCTTCGACAGGTCCTCCCCACAAACGCAGTATTTT.

CDR3 sequence reads: CASSLGYAGDYEQYF. DNA for the CDR3: TGTGCCAGCAGTTTAGGGTACGCGGGAGACTACGAGCAGTACTTC. The chain couples TRBV27 to TRBJ2-7, with 7 bases that match TRBD2. The CDR3 spans 15 residues. The junction had 7 bases not matched to a gene; V was cut back by 2 bases and J by 3 bases. The germline CDR1 and CDR2 sequences are MNHEY and SMNVEV (reference sequence).

This chain joins TRBV10-2 and TRBJ1-2; 7 bases are a match to TRBD1. This CDR3 spans 15 amino acids. The V gene end was trimmed by 6 bases and the J gene end by 6 bases; junction bases not matched to a gene: 13. Germline CDR1 is WSHSY and CDR2 is SAAADI. The CDR3 sequence: CASRGQQGNGHGYTF. CDR3 bases: TGCGCCAGCAGGGGCCAACAGGGGAATGGGCATGGCTACACCTTC.

The chain combines TRBV30 with TRBJ2-5, with a tentative D call TRBD2 (6 bases). Germline loops: CDR1 GTSNPN, CDR2 SVGIG (reference sequence). This CDR3 region has 16 residues. Trimming pared 0 bases from V and 6 bases from J, leaving 20 bases between. The CDR3 region is CAWSVSGGPISKTQYF. The DNA of the CDR3 is TGTGCCTGGAGTGTTTCCGGAGGGCCAATTTCGAAGACCCAGTACTTC. Full variable domain (outside the CDR3, taken from reference TRBV30 and TRBJ2-5): SQTIHQWPATLVQPVGSPLSLECTVEGTSNPNLYWYRQAAGRGLQLLFYSVGIGQISSEVPQNLSASRPQDRQFILSSKKLLLSDSGFYLCAWSVSGGPISKTQYFGPGTRLLVL.

The chain couples TRBV18 to TRBJ2-7, with 7 bases identical to TRBD1. The CDR3 has 16 amino acids. Per germline, CDR1 KGHSH and CDR2 LQKENI. V was pared by 6 bases and J by 1 base, with 12 bases of the junction left unmatched. The CDR3 is CASSTKGTVRSYEQYF. The DNA of the CDR3 is TGTGCCAGCTCGACCAAGGGGACAGTACGTTCCTACGAGCAGTACTTC.

This CDR3 reads CASSKRGAGTDTQYF. The CDR3 DNA follows: TGTGCCAGCAGTAAAAGAGGAGCAGGCACAGATACGCAGTATTTT. V gene TRBV11-3 combines with J gene TRBJ2-3, with D hard to call. V dropped 6 bases and J dropped 1 base, with 14 bases sitting between them. Germline loops: CDR1 SGHNT, CDR2 YENEEA. The CDR3 sequence is 15 residues long.

The chain carries TRBV20-1 and TRBJ2-1, with TRBD2 matching 7 bases. V dropped 7 bases and J dropped 9; count of bases not matched to a gene: 3. The CDR3 contains 10 residues. From germline, CDR1 is DFQATT and CDR2 SNEGSKA (reference sequence). The CDR3 sequence is CSGGRGEQFF. CDR3 sequence (DNA): TGCAGTGGAGGGAGGGGTGAGCAGTTCTTC.